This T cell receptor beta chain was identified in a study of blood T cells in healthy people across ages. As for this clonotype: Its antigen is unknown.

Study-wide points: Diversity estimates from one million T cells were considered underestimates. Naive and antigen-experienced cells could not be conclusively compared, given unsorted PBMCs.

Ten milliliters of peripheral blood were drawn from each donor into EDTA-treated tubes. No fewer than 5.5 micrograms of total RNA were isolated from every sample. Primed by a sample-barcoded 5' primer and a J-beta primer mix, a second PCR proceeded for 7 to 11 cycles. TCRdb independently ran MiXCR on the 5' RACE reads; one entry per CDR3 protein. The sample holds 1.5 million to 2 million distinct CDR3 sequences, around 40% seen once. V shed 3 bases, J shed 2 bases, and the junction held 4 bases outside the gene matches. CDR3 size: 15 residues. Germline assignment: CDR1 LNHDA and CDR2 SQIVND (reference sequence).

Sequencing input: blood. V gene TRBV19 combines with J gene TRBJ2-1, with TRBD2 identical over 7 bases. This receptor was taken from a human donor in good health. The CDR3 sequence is CASSMGSGPYNEQFF. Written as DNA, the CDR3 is TGTGCCAGTAGTATGGGTAGCGGGCCCTACAATGAGCAGTTCTTC.